A single T cell receptor beta chain is shown here with its context. Antigen unknown. This record belongs to a study of T-cell memory formation after mild COVID-19. Study in general: There were largely donor-specific TCR clusters. Study-level results: Pre-infection memory harbored some responding clones, suggesting cross-reactive memory joined. Largely, contracting CD4+ clones fell within CM and EM, and contracting CD8+ clones within EMRA. The second-wave clones peaking on day 37 were not confirmed as SARS-CoV-2-specific.

TCRdb redid the calling of the 5' RACE reads with MiXCR, one entry per CDR3 protein. The sample comprises 250,000 to 350,000 distinct CDR3 sequences, about 17% of which are singletons, and about 23% rests with the top ten. Germline CDR1 SGHRS, CDR2 YFSETQ. V lost 3 bases, J lost 6 bases, and 19 bases stayed unmatched. The CDR3 extends over 18 amino acids. The V and J genes are TRBV5-1 and TRBJ2-3, with 7 bases lining up with TRBD2. This receptor was identified in a young man who had mild COVID-19 (a few samples of this study predate the infection). Cell type and time point are not known. Sequenced sample: PBMCs or a T cell subset sorted from them (not recorded which). The CDR3 reads CASSSGQTWGGTADTQYF. Here the CDR3 DNA reads TGCGCCAGCAGCTCAGGGCAGACGTGGGGGGGGACGGCGGATACGCAGTATTTT.